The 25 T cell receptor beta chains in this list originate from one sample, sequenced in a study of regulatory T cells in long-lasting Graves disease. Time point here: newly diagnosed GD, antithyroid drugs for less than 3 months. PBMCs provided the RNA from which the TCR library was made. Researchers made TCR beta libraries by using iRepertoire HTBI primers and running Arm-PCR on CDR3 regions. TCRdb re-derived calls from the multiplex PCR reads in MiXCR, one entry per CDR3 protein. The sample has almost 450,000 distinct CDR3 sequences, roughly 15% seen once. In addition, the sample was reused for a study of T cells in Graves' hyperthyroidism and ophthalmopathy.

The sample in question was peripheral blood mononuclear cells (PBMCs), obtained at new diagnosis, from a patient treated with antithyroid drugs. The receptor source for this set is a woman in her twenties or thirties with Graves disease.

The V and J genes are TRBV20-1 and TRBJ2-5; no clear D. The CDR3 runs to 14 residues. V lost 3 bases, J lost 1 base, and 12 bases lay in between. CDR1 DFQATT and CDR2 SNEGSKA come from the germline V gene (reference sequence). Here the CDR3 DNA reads TGCAGTGCTAGTGCCGACTCTATCCAAGAGACCCAGTACTTC. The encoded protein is CSASADSIQETQYF.

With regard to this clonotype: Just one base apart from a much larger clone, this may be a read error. CDR3: CASTPLTSASSGANILTF. The CDR3, as DNA: TGTGCCAGCACCCCACTGACTAGCGCCTCCTCTGGGGCCAACATCCTGACTTTC. The chain carries TRBV12-3 or TRBV12-4 and TRBJ2-6; 8 bases agree with TRBD2. This CDR3 comprises 18 residues.

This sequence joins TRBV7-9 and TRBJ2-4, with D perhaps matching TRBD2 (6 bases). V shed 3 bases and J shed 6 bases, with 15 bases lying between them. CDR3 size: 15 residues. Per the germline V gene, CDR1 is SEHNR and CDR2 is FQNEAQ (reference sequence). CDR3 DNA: TGTGCCAGCAGCTTTAGCGGTCAGTGGGGAAACATTCAGTACTTC. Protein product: CASSFSGQWGNIQYF.

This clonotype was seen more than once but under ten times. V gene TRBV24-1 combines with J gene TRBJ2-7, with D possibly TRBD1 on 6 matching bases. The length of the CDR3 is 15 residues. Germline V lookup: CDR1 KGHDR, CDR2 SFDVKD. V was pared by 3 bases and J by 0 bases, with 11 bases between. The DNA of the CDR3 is TGTGCCACCAGTGATCCGACAGGTAGCTCCTACGAGCAGTACTTC. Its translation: CATSDPTGSSYEQYF.

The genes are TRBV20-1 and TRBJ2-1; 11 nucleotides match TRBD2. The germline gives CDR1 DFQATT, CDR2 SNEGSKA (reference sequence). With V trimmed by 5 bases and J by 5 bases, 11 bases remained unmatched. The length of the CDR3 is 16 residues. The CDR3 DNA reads TGCAGTGCTCGACTAACTAGCGGGAGTAGCAACAATGAGCAGTTCTTC. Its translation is CSARLTSGSSNNEQFF.

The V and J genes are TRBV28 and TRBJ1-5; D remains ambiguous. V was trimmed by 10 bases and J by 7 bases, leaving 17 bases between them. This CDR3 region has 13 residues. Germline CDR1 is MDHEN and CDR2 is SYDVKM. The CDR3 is CATNSILGQPQHF. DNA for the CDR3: TGTGCCACAAACAGTATTCTCGGGCAGCCCCAGCATTTT.

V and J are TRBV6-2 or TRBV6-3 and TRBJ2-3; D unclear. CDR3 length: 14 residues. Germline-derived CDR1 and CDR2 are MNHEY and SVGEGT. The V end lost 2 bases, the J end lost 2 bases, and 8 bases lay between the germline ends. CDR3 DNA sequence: TGTGCCAGCAGTTACAGCGAACCCACAGATACGCAGTATTTT. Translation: CASSYSEPTDTQYF.

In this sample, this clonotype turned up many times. CDR3 in amino acids: CASSLSGRTSNEQFF. CDR3 sequence (DNA): TGTGCCAGCAGTTTGTCCGGGAGGACCTCCAATGAGCAGTTCTTC. The genes are TRBV27 and TRBJ2-1; 7 bases fit TRBD2. The CDR3 has 15 residues. The V gene end was trimmed by 3 bases and the J gene end by 6 bases; junction bases not matched to a gene: 8. Germline V gene sequence: CDR1 MNHEY, CDR2 SMNVEV (reference sequence).

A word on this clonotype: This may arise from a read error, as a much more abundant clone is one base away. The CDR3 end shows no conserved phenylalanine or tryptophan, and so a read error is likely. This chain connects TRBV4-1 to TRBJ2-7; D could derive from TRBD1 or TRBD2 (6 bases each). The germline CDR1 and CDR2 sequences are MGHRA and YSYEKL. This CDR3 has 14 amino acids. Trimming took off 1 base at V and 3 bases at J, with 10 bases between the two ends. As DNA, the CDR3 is TGCGCCAGCAGCCAAGTGAAGGGGGGCTACGAGCAGTACCTC. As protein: CASSQVKGGYEQYL.

In DNA form, the CDR3 reads TGTGCCAGCAGTGATCCCAGGGGGCGGGAGACCCAGTACTTC. Its protein is CASSDPRGRETQYF. The chain combines TRBV25-1 with TRBJ2-5, with 8 bases identical to TRBD1. There are 14 residues in the CDR3. Germline V gene lookup returns CDR1 MGHDK and CDR2 SYGVNS. V dropped 3 bases and J dropped 5; count of bases not matched to a gene: 5.

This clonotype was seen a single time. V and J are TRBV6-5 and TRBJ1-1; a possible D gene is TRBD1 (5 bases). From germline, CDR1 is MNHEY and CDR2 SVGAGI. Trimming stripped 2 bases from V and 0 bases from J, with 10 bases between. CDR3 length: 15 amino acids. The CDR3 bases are TGTGCCAGCAGTTACACCCGGGGGATGAACACTGAAGCTTTCTTT. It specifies CASSYTRGMNTEAFF.

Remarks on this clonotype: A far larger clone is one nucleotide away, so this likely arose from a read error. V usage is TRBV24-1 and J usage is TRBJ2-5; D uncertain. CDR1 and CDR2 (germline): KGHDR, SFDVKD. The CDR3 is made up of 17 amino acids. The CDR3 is CATSDSQPGGTHNEQSF. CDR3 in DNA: TGTGCCACCAGTGATTCGCAACCCGGTGGCACCCACAATGAGCAGTCCTTC.

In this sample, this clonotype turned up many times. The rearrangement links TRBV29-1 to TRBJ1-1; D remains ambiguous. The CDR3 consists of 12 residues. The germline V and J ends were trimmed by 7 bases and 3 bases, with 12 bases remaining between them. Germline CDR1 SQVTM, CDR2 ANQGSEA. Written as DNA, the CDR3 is TGCAGCGGTGGTTCTAAGGACACTGAAGCTTTCTTT. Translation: CSGGSKDTEAFF.

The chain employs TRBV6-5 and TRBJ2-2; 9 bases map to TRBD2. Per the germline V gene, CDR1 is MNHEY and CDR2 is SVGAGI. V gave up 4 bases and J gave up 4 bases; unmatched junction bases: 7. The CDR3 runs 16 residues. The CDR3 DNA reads TGTGCCAGCAGTTCTGTTAGCGGGAGTGGCACCGGGGAGCTGTTTTTT. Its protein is CASSSVSGSGTGELFF.

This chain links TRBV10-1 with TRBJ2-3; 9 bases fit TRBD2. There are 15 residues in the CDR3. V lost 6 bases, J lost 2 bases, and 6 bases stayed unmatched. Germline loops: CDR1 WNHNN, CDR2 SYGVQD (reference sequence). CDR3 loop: CASSRLAGNTDTQYF. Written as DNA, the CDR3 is TGCGCCAGCAGCCGGCTAGCGGGAAACACAGATACGCAGTATTTT.

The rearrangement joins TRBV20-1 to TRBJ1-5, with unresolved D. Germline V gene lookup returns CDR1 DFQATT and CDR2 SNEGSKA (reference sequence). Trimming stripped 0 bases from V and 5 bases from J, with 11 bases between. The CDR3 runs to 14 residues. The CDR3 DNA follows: TGCAGTGCTAGAGATGACCGCGGGGATCAGCCCCAGCATTTT. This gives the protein CSARDDRGDQPQHF.

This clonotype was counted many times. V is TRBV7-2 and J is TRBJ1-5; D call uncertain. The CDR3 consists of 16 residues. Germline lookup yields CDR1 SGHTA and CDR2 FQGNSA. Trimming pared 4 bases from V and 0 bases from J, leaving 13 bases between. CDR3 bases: TGTGCCAGCAGCTCCGATGGACCTTATAGCAATCAGCCCCAGCATTTT. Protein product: CASSSDGPYSNQPQHF.

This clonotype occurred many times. This CDR3 is CASSETGLYTEAFF. In DNA form, the CDR3 reads TGTGCCAGCAGTGAGACAGGGTTGTACACTGAAGCTTTCTTT. This chain joins TRBV28 and TRBJ1-1; 7 bases line up with TRBD1. Germline lookup yields CDR1 MDHEN and CDR2 SYDVKM. The CDR3 totals 14 residues. With 5 bases clipped from V and 3 bases from J, the junction kept 6 bases outside the gene matches. Together with reference TRBV28 and TRBJ1-1, the CDR3 gives the full variable domain: DVKVTQSSRYLVKRTGEKVFLECVQDMDHENMFWYRQDPGLGLRLIYFSYDVKMKEKGDIPEGYSVSREKKERFSLILESASTNQTSMYLCASSETGLYTEAFFGQGTRLTVV.

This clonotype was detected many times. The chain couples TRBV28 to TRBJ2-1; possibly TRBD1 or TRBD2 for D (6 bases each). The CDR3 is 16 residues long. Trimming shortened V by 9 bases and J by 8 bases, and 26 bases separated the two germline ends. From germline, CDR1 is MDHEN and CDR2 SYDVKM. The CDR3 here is CASQGPVRRGKHEQFF. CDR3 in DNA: TGTGCCAGTCAGGGGCCCGTACGACGGGGGAAACATGAGCAGTTCTTC.

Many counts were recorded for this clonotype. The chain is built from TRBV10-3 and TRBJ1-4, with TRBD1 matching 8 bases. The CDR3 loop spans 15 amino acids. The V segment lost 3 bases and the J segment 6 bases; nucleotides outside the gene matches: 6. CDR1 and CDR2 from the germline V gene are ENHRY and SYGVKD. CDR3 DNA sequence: TGTGCCATCAGTGATAGCGCAGGGGGCGATGAAAAACTGTTTTTT. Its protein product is CAISDSAGGDEKLFF.

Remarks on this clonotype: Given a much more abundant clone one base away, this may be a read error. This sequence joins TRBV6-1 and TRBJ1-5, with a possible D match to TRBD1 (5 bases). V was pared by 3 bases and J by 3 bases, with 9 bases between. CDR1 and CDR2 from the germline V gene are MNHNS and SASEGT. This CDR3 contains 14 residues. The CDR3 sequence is CASSDTGFNQPQHF. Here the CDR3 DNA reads TGTGCCAGCAGTGACACAGGCTTCAATCAGCCCCAGCATTTT.

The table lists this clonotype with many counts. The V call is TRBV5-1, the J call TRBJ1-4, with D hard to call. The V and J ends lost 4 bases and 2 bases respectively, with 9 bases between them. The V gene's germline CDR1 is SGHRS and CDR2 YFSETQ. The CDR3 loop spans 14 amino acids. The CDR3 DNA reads TGCGCCAGCAGCACAAGTACGACTAATGAAAAACTGTTTTTT. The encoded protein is CASSTSTTNEKLFF.

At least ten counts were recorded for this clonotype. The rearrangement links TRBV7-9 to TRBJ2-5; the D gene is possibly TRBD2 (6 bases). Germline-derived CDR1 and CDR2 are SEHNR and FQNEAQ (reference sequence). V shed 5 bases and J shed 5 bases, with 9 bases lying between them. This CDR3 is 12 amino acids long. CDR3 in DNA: TGTGCCAGCAGCGAGGAGGGGGAGACCCAGTACTTC. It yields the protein CASSEEGETQYF.

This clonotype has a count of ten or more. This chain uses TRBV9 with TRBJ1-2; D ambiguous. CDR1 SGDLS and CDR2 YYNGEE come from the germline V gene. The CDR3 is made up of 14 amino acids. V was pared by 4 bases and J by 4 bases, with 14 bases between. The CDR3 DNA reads TGTGCCAGCAGCCAAGCCACAAGGCCCTATGGCTACACCTTC. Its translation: CASSQATRPYGYTF.

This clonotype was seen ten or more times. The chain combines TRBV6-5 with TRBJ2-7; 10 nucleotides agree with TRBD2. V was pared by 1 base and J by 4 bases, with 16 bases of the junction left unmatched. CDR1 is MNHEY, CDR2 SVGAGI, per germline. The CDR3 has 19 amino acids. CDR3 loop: CASSYLGWTSGTEVYEQYF. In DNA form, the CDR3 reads TGTGCCAGCAGTTACTTAGGATGGACTAGCGGCACGGAGGTATACGAGCAGTACTTC.